A selection of T cell receptor beta chains follows, all from one sample in a study of vaccination effects on CD4 cells after COVID-19. Profiling relied on immunoSEQ multiplex PCR, and the TCRdb table lists in-frame clones only, not all of them. Among 13,000 to 15,000 clones listed, about three quarters were seen once. Antigens of these TCRs are unknown. The source was CD4+ T cells from PBMCs cultured with HCoV-NL63 spike peptides, collected after COVID-19 vaccination. These receptors were obtained from a human donor who had a prior SARS-CoV-2 infection. The CDR3 runs from the conserved cysteine through the conserved F or W. The D gene is left open where the match is weak. Expanded clones are given a class, and other clones once, few, many or no size at all.

size	J	V	D	DNA	CDR3
.	TRBJ2-5	TRBV11-2	.	TGTGCCAGCAGCTTAGGAACGGCGACAGCACTCCCACTCCGAGAGACCCAGTACTTC	CASSLGTATALPLRETQYF
.	TRBJ1-4	TRBV27	.	TGTGCCAGCAGTTTAAGGGGTCGCGGTGAAAAACTGTTTTTT	CASSLRGRGEKLFF
few	TRBJ2-2	TRBV11-3	TRBD2	TGTGCCAGCAGCCCAGCCGGGACTAGCGGGACCGGGGAGCTGTTTTTT	CASSPAGTSGTGELFF
.	TRBJ1-2	TRBV18	.	TGTGCCAGCTCCCCACAGCCGACAGCGAACTATGGCTACACCTTC	CASSPQPTANYGYTF
.	TRBJ1-2	TRBV7-6	TRBD1	TGTGCCAGCAGCCGACAGGGGAGGTCCTATGGCTACACCTTC	CASSRQGRSYGYTF
.	TRBJ2-3	TRBV20-1	TRBD2	TGCAGTGCTAGTGGGCTAGCGGGAGCAGATACGCAGTATTTT	CSASGLAGADTQYF
.	TRBJ2-5	TRBV25-1	TRBD1	TGTGCCAGCAGTGGAGCCGGGACAGCCCAAGAGACCCAGTACTTC	CASSGAGTAQETQYF
.	TRBJ2-5	TRBV11-2	TRBD2	TGTGCCAGCAGCACCACGGGACTAGCGGGAGTGGAGACCCAGTACTTC	CASSTTGLAGVETQYF
.	TRBJ1-4	TRBV9	.	TGTGCCAGCAGCGGGCGGGACCTCGTAGGTCCTCTGTTTTTT	CASSGRDLVGPLFF
.	TRBJ2-3	TRBV7-2	.	TGTGCCAGCAGCCTTCAGGGGGGGAGCACAGATACGCAGTATTTT	CASSLQGGSTDTQYF
.	TRBJ1-5	TRBV7-2	.	TGTGCCAGCAGCCCCTCGGGTTCGGGCGGTGGGTACCAGCCCCAGCATTTT	CASSPSGSGGGYQPQHF
.	TRBJ1-4	TRBV5-1	TRBD1	TGCGCCAGCAGCTCCATTCCGGACAGGCTCAATGAAAAACTGTTTTTT	CASSSIPDRLNEKLFF
.	TRBJ1-3	TRBV7-2	.	TGTGCCAGCAGCCAAGGGGGGACTGGAAACACCATATATTTT	CASSQGGTGNTIYF
.	TRBJ2-7	TRBV28	.	TGTGCCAGCAGTTTATTAAACCGTGAGCAGTACTTC	CASSLLNREQYF
.	TRBJ2-3	TRBV11-3	TRBD2	TGTGCCAGCAGCTTAGATCTCGGCGGGGGGGGCACAGATACGCAGTATTTT	CASSLDLGGGGTDTQYF
.	TRBJ2-3	TRBV7-2	TRBD2	TGTGCCAGCACACCCCGGGGCGGGAGGGGCACAGATACGCAGTATTTT	CASTPRGGRGTDTQYF
.	TRBJ2-6	TRBV9	.	TGTGCCAGCAGCGACACGGTCATGGGTGGGGGCTCTGGGGCCAACGTCCTGACTTTC	CASSDTVMGGGSGANVLTF
.	TRBJ2-2	TRBV6-5	.	TGTGCCAGCAGTTACTCGCTAAACGTCCCCGGGGAGCTGTTTTTT	CASSYSLNVPGELFF
.	TRBJ2-3	TRBV6-2/TRBV6-3	TRBD2	TGTGCCAGCAGTAGACCGGGACTAGTCACAGATACGCAGTATTTT	CASSRPGLVTDTQYF
.	TRBJ1-6	TRBV19	TRBD1	TGTGCCAGTGGGGGACAGTATAATTCACCCCTCCACTTT	CASGGQYNSPLHF
.	TRBJ2-1	TRBV15	TRBD1	TGTGCCACCAGCAGAGATACTTTCAGGACAGGGAACAATGAGCAGTTCTTC	CATSRDTFRTGNNEQFF
.	TRBJ2-5	TRBV19	.	TGTGCCAGTAGTCGGCAGGGGGAGACCCAGTACTTC	CASSRQGETQYF
.	TRBJ2-1	TRBV5-1	.	TGCGCCAGCAGCTTGACAGGGCTCAACAATGAGCAGTTCTTC	CASSLTGLNNEQFF
few	TRBJ2-2	TRBV5-6	.	TGTGCCAGCAGAATGGCGTGGGGCAGGGGGGCCGGGGAGCTGTTTTTT	CASRMAWGRGAGELFF